These 5 T cell receptor beta chains originate from one sample sequenced in a study of blood T cell repertoires in COVID-19. Assay used: immunoSEQ multiplex PCR; TCRdb lists only in-frame clones, some missing. The table lists about 500,000 clones, roughly 87% of them singletons, with roughly 0.72% in the top ten. Sequencing input: PBMCs or T cells enriched from blood (not recorded which). The receptor source for this set is a woman under 30 who had recovered from COVID-19.

The chain links TRBV30 to TRBJ1-2; 7 positions match TRBD1. CDR1 is GTSNPN and CDR2 is SVGIG in the germline V gene (reference sequence). V gave up 2 bases and J gave up 6 bases; unmatched junction bases: 9. The CDR3 runs 14 residues. The CDR3 loop reads CAWSPWTGSDGYTF. Written as DNA, the CDR3 is TGTGCCTGGAGTCCTTGGACAGGTTCGGATGGCTACACCTTC.

This clone has only one observation. This chain uses TRBV4-1 with TRBJ2-3; 8 positions match TRBD1. This CDR3 region has 14 residues. CDR1 is MGHRA and CDR2 is YSYEKL in the germline V gene. The junction had 3 bases not matched to a gene; V was cut back by 5 bases and J by 2 bases. The chain's CDR3 is CASSSGQATDTQYF. The CDR3 nucleotides read TGCGCCAGCAGCTCGGGACAGGCCACAGATACGCAGTATTTT.

This clone was counted a single time. A junction end diverges from the germline sequence, so it may reflect a read error. The chain couples TRBV7-7 to TRBJ2-2; 10 bases map to TRBD1. The CDR3 runs to 18 residues. CDR1 is SSHAT, CDR2 FNYEAQ, per germline (reference sequence). The CDR3 here is CASSFQLAGQGYTGELFF. CDR3 in DNA: TGTGCTAGCAGCTTCCAGCTGGCGGGACAGGGGTACACCGGGGAGCTGTTTTTT.

The chain employs TRBV12-3 or TRBV12-4 and TRBJ2-3; D perhaps matches TRBD2 (6 bases). The CDR3 totals 13 residues. The V gene lost 4 bases and the J gene lost 11 bases, with 16 bases spanning the gap. The CDR3 coding sequence is TGTGCCAGCAGTTCCCAAGACTTGCGGGGGCAGTATTTT. This translates into CASSSQDLRGQYF.

CDR3 coding DNA: TGTGCCAGCAGTGGGCTTGGGGCTACCCAGTCTGACACTGAAGCTTTCTTT. Residues: CASSGLGATQSDTEAFF. The gene calls are TRBV2 and TRBJ1-1, with D perhaps TRBD1 (5 bases). V lost 4 bases, J lost 3 bases, and 21 bases lay in between. CDR3 length equals 17 residues. Germline loops: CDR1 SNHLY, CDR2 FYNNEI.